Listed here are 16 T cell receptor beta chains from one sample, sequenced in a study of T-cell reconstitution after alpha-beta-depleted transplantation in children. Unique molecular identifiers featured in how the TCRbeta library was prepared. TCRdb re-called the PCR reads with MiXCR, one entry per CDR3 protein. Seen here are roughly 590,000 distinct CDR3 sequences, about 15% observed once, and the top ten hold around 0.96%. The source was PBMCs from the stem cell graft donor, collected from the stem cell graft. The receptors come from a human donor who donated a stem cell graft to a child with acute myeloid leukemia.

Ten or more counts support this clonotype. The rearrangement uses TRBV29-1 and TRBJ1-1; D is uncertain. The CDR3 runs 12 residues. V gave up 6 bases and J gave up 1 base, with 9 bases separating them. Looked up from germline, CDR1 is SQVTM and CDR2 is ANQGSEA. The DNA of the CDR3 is TGCAGCGTCCTTCTGGGGAACACTGAAGCTTTCTTT. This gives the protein CSVLLGNTEAFF.

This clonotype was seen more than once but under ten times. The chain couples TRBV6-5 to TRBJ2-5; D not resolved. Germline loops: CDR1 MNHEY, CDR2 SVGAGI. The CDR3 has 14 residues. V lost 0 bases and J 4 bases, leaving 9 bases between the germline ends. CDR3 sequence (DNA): TGTGCCAGCAGTTACTCCCCGCGTTTAGAGACCCAGTACTTC. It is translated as CASSYSPRLETQYF.

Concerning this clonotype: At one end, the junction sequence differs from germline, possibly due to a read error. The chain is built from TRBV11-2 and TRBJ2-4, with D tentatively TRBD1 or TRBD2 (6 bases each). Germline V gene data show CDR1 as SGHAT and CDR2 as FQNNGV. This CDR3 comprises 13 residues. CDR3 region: CATSARGRPIQYF. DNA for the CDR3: TGTGCCACCAGCGCCCGGGGGCGGCCCATTCAGTACTTC.

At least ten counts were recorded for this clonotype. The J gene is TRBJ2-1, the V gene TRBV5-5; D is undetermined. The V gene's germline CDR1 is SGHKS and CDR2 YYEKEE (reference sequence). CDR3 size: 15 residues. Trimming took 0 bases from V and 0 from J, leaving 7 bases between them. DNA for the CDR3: TGTGCCAGCAGCTTGGCCCTCTACTCCTACAATGAGCAGTTCTTC. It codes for CASSLALYSYNEQFF. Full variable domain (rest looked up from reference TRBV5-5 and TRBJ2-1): DAGVTQSPTHLIKTRGQQVTLRCSPISGHKSVSWYQQVLGQGPQFIFQYYEKEERGRGNFPDRFSARQFPNYSSELNVNALLLGDSALYLCASSLALYSYNEQFFGPGTRLTVL.

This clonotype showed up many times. CDR3 sequence (DNA): TGTGCCAGCAGTGAAGTTCGTGCTGGCTACACCTTC. This encodes CASSEVRAGYTF. The chain employs TRBV25-1 and TRBJ1-2, with D unclear. This CDR3 has 12 amino acids. The germline gives CDR1 MGHDK, CDR2 SYGVNS. Trimming took off 2 bases at V and 7 bases at J, with 8 bases between the two ends.

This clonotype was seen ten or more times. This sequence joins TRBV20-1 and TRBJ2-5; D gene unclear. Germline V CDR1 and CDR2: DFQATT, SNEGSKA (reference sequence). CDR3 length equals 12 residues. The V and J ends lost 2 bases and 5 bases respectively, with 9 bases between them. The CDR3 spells CSARSEVETQYF. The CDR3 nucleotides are TGCAGTGCTAGATCCGAGGTGGAGACCCAGTACTTC.

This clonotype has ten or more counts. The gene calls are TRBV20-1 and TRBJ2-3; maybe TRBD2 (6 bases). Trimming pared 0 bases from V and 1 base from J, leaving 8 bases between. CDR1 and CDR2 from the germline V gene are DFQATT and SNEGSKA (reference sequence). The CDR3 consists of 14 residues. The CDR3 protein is CSAREPSGTDTQYF. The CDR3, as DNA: TGCAGTGCTAGAGAACCTAGCGGCACAGATACGCAGTATTTT.

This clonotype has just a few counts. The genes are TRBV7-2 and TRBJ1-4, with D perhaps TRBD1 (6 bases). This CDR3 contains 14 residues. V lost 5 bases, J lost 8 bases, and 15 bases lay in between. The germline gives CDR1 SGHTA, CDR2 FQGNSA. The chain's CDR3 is CASSPQQGWEKLFF. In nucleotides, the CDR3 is TGTGCCAGCAGCCCTCAACAGGGTTGGGAAAAACTGTTTTTT.

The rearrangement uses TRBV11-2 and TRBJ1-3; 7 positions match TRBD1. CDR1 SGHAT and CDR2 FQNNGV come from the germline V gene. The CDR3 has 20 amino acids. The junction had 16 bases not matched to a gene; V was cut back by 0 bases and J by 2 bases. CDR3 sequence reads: CASSLELFKGAGSPGNTIYF. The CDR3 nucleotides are TGTGCCAGCAGCTTAGAACTGTTCAAGGGGGCAGGATCTCCTGGAAACACCATATATTTT.

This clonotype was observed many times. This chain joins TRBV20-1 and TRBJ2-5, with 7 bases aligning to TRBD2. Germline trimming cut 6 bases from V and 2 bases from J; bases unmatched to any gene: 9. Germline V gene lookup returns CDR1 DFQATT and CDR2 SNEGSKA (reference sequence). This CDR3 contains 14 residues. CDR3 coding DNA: TGCAGTGCCGAGGCCCCTAGCGGACAAGAGACCCAGTACTTC. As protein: CSAEAPSGQETQYF.

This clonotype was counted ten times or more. The DNA of the CDR3 is TGTGCCATCAGCTCATATAGCAATCAGCCCCAGCATTTT. Its translation is CAISSYSNQPQHF. The chain has TRBV10-3 and TRBJ1-5; D ambiguous. Trimming shortened V by 6 bases and J by 0 bases, and 6 bases separated the two germline ends. The germline V gene has CDR1 ENHRY and CDR2 SYGVKD. The CDR3 has 13 amino acids.

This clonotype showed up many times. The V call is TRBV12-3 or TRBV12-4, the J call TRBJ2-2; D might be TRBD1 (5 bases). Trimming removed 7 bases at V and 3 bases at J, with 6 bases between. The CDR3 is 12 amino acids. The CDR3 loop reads CASKGDTGELFF. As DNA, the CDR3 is TGTGCCAGCAAAGGGGACACCGGGGAGCTGTTTTTT.

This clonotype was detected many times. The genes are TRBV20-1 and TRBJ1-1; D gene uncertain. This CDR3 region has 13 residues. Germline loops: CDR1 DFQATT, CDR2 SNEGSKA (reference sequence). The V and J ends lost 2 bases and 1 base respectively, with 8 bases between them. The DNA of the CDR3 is TGCAGTGCTAGAAACCCGGGGAACACTGAAGCTTTCTTT. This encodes CSARNPGNTEAFF.

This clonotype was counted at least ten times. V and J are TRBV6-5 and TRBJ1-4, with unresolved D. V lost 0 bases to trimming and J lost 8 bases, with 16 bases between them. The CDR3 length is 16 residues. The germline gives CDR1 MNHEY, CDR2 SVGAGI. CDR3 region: CASSYSTSDLEEKLFF. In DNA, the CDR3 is TGTGCCAGCAGTTACTCGACCTCCGACTTGGAGGAAAAACTGTTTTTT.

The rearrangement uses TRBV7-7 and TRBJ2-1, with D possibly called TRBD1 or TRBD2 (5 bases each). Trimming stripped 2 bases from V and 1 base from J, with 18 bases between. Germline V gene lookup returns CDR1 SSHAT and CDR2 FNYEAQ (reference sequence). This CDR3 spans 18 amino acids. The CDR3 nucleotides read TGTGCCAGCAGCTTATCTCCCGGGACCCGGACGTCCTACAATGAGCAGTTCTTC. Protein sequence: CASSLSPGTRTSYNEQFF.

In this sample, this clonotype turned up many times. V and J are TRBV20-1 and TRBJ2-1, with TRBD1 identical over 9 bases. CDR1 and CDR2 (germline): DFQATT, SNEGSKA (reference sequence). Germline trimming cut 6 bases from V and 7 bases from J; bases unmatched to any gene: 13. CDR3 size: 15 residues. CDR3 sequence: CSAPGTGQGLNEQFF. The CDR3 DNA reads TGCAGTGCACCCGGGACGGGACAGGGCTTGAATGAGCAGTTCTTC.